This TCR beta chain derives from a study of cytomegalovirus exposure and HLA in healthy donors. Study-level background: A previous analysis identified around 120 million unique TCR beta sequences derived from some 200 million T cells.

Both 60 Vbeta primers and 13 Jbeta primers went into the PCR. Sequencing used immunoSEQ multiplex PCR; TCRdb keeps in-frame clones, though not all of them. The table shows more than 85,000 clones, with under 85% occurring only once. The length of the CDR3 is 14 residues. Looked up from germline, CDR1 is SNHLY and CDR2 is FYNNEI. Trimming at V came to 6 bases and at J to 4 bases, leaving 4 bases not matched to a gene. This clone has a single count. The specimen sequenced was PBMCs. The TCR was taken from a woman in her fifties or sixties in good health and CMV-seropositive. The chain is built from TRBV2 and TRBJ2-1; 9 nucleotides match TRBD2. CDR3 coding DNA: TGTGCCAGCAGGACTAGCGGTTATTACAATGAGCAGTTCTTC. Amino acids: CASRTSGYYNEQFF.